Reported below is one T cell receptor beta chain. This entry comes from a study of cytomegalovirus exposure and HLA in healthy donors. The CDR3 has 15 residues. The V end lost 0 bases, the J end lost 7 bases, and 13 bases lay between the germline ends. Germline CDR1 reads MNHEY; CDR2 reads SVGAGI. The PCR was carried out with 60 Vbeta primers and 13 Jbeta primers. Sequenced by immunoSEQ multiplex PCR; TCRdb stores in-frame clones only, minus some. The sample shows over 90,000 clones, around 81% of them seen only once. The chain is built from TRBV6-5 and TRBJ2-1; maybe TRBD1 (6 bases). The source is a man in his forties in good health and CMV-seropositive. Material for sequencing was PBMCs. Written as DNA, the CDR3 is TGTGCCAGCAGTTACTCGGGCAGAAGGGGGAATGAGCAGTTCTTC. Amino acids: CASSYSGRRGNEQFF.